This T cell receptor beta chain was sequenced for a study of blood T cell repertoires in COVID-19. Study-wide context: Both acute and convalescent COVID-19 samples were obtained from the United States, Italy and Spain. From T cells, B-cell-depleted T cells, or PBMCs came the material, which was cDNA or gDNA.

How the authors handled the data: Amplifying reference gene primers gave estimates of nucleated cell counts. Data came from immunoSEQ multiplex PCR; TCRdb stores just in-frame clones and leaves some out. The V and J calls and clone size come from that table; D and trimming were worked out from the DNA. The data contain about 240,000 clones, 82% of them singletons. Trimming removed 8 bases from V and 5 bases from J; junction bases left unmatched: 11. This CDR3 has 14 residues. Looked up from germline, CDR1 is MNHEY and CDR2 is SVGAGI. The chain joins TRBV6-5 to TRBJ2-7, with 8 bases aligning to TRBD2. This sequence was found in an older woman with active or convalescent COVID-19. Sequences were obtained from peripheral blood. CDR3 DNA: TGTGCCAGCGGCGTAGCGGGGAGTTTCAACGAGCAGTACTTC. The encoded protein is CASGVAGSFNEQYF.